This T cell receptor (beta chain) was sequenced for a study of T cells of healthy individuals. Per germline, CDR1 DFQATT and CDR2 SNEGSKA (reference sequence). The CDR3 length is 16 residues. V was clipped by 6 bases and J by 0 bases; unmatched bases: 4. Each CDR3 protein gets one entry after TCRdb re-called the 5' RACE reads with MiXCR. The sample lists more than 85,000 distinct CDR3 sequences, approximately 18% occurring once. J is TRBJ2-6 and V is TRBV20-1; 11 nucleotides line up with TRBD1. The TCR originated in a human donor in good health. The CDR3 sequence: CSAQGQGGSGANVLTF. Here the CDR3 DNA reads TGCAGTGCCCAGGGACAGGGGGGCTCTGGGGCCAACGTCCTGACTTTC.